The present TCR beta chain was sequenced within a study of response to subunit inactivated influenza vaccine. Broader study findings: Researchers suggested that each seasonal influenza vaccination recruits few new T cells.

Turning to this clonotype: Its matching antigen is unknown.

The CDR3 runs 14 residues. V lost 6 bases, J lost 7 bases, and 18 bases lay in between. Germline V CDR1 and CDR2: DFQATT, SNEGSKA (reference sequence). TCRdb called the RT-PCR reads again in MiXCR, with one record for every CDR3 protein. The sample carries around 650,000 distinct CDR3 sequences, roughly 14% recorded once. The rearrangement links TRBV20-1 to TRBJ1-4, with D maybe TRBD1 (5 bases). Here the sequenced sample was PBMCs from blood, taken 11 to 12 days after vaccination. This sequence originates from a man in his fifties who received an inactivated influenza vaccine. In DNA form, the CDR3 reads TGCAGTGCGGTACTTCAGGGCAATACTGAAAAACTGTTTTTT. Protein sequence: CSAVLQGNTEKLFF.